Each of the 31 T cell receptor beta chains below was sequenced from the same sample in a study of beta chain features in type 1 diabetes. The investigators reverse transcribed all of the isolated RNA, so they sequenced expressed TCRB transcripts. TCRdb's table, derived via immunoSEQ multiplex PCR, lists solely in-frame clones and lacks some. The table lists over 600,000 clones, around 11% of them singletons. Their recognized antigens are unknown. Broader study findings: People with Type 1 diabetes carried modestly yet significantly shorter TCRB CDR3s in all four CD4+ subsets.

Sequences were obtained from naive CD4+ T cells from blood. The receptor set was obtained from a man aged 30-40 years with type 1 diabetes.

This clone was recorded a few times. This sequence joins TRBV30 and TRBJ2-3, with 7 bases identical to TRBD2. V lost 3 bases to trimming and J lost 3 bases; unmatched junction nucleotides: 9. Germline CDR1 GTSNPN, CDR2 SVGIG (reference sequence). This CDR3 has 15 amino acids. CDR3 sequence (DNA): TGTGCCTGGAGCCTTTCGGGGGGTGGGACAGATACGCAGTATTTT. This encodes CAWSLSGGGTDTQYF.

This clone was counted between two and nine times. The chain combines TRBV10-3 with TRBJ1-1; 9 bases are a match to TRBD1. Germline assignment: CDR1 ENHRY and CDR2 SYGVKD. J gave up 8 bases and V 6 bases, and 10 bases lay outside the gene matches. The CDR3 length is 14 residues. DNA of the CDR3: TGTGCCATCAGCTCGGGGACAGGGCAAAGAGAAGCTTTCTTT. The encoded protein is CAISSGTGQREAFF.

This clone was picked up a small number of times. The J gene is TRBJ2-2, the V gene TRBV28; D is unclear. Deletions cut 5 bases from V and 1 base from J, with 2 bases between. Germline-derived CDR1 and CDR2 are MDHEN and SYDVKM. The CDR3 length is 12 residues. The CDR3 DNA reads as TGTGCCAGCAGTGTGAACACCGGGGAGCTGTTTTTT. Protein sequence: CASSVNTGELFF. The variable domain in full, with the rest retrieved from reference TRBV28 and TRBJ2-2, is DVKVTQSSRYLVKRTGEKVFLECVQDMDHENMFWYRQDPGLGLRLIYFSYDVKMKEKGDIPEGYSVSREKKERFSLILESASTNQTSMYLCASSVNTGELFFGEGSRLTVL.

The chain combines TRBV5-4 with TRBJ2-7; 11 bases agree with TRBD1. The length of the CDR3 is 16 residues. Germline V gene lookup returns CDR1 SGHNT and CDR2 YYREEE (reference sequence). J gave up 5 bases and V 3 bases, and 10 bases lay outside the gene matches. CDR3 DNA sequence: TGTGCCAGCAGCTATCTTGGGACAGGGGGAAAGAACGAGCAGTACTTC. Translating gives CASSYLGTGGKNEQYF.

The genes are TRBV9 and TRBJ1-5; 7 bases are a match to TRBD1. Germline V lookup: CDR1 SGDLS, CDR2 YYNGEE. Trimming took 0 bases from V and 4 from J; bases not matched to a gene: 1. The CDR3 has 14 amino acids. CDR3 sequence: CASSVEGANQPQHF. In nucleotides, the CDR3 is TGTGCCAGCAGCGTAGAGGGGGCTAATCAGCCCCAGCATTTT.

This clone was recorded a few times. This chain links TRBV11-1 with TRBJ1-1, with 8 bases matching TRBD1. CDR1 is SGHAT and CDR2 is FQDESV in the germline V gene (reference sequence). The CDR3 is 15 amino acids. The V segment lost 5 bases and the J segment 3 bases; nucleotides outside the gene matches: 8. The CDR3 nucleotides read TGTGCCAGCAGCCTCGACAGGGGTTCGTACACTGAAGCTTTCTTT. Protein product: CASSLDRGSYTEAFF.

The chain employs TRBV27 and TRBJ2-5; perhaps D is TRBD1 or TRBD2 (5 bases each). V was cut by 6 bases and J by 2 bases, with 13 bases left in between. This CDR3 has 14 residues. The germline gives CDR1 MNHEY, CDR2 SMNVEV (reference sequence). The CDR3 here is CASSRNGGQETQYF. The CDR3 DNA sequence: TGTGCCAGCAGCCGAAATGGGGGACAAGAGACCCAGTACTTC.

The J gene is TRBJ2-3, the V gene TRBV29-1; the D gene is possibly TRBD2 (7 bases). This CDR3 comprises 14 residues. V lost 6 bases and J 0 bases, leaving 13 bases between the germline ends. Germline CDR1 reads SQVTM; CDR2 reads ANQGSEA. CDR3 bases: TGCAGCGTCGAGGGGGGGGGTAGCACAGATACGCAGTATTTT. It encodes CSVEGGGSTDTQYF.

This clone has more than one count but fewer than ten. The J gene is TRBJ2-1, the V gene TRBV15; 8 nucleotides align to TRBD1. The CDR3 covers 17 residues. After removal of 6 bases from V and 7 bases from J, the junction contained 17 bases not matched to a gene. Germline CDR1 is LNHNV and CDR2 is YYDKDF (reference sequence). In DNA form, the CDR3 reads TGTGCCACCAGGGCTATTCGCGGACAGGGACCGGGTAATGAGCAGTTCTTC. Translation gives CATRAIRGQGPGNEQFF.

This clone was observed a few times. This sequence joins TRBV7-2 and TRBJ2-7; D is ambiguous. Looked up from germline, CDR1 is SGHTA and CDR2 is FQGNSA. The CDR3 loop spans 15 amino acids. V lost 2 bases and J lost 0, with 11 bases in between. The CDR3 protein is CASSLRASSSYEQYF. CDR3 coding DNA: TGTGCCAGCAGCTTAAGAGCGAGTAGCTCCTACGAGCAGTACTTC. Looking up the rest from reference TRBV7-2 and TRBJ2-7 gives the full variable domain: GAGVSQSPSNKVTEKGKDVELRCDPISGHTALYWYRQSLGQGLEFLIYFQGNSAPDKSGLPSDRFSAERTGGSVSTLTIQRTQQEDSAVYLCASSLRASSSYEQYFGPGTRLTVT.

This clone was seen a handful of times. The chain couples TRBV30 to TRBJ1-2, with 7 bases aligning to TRBD1. CDR1 is GTSNPN and CDR2 is SVGIG in the germline V gene (reference sequence). V was clipped by 3 bases and J by 4 bases; unmatched bases: 5. CDR3 size: 13 residues. CDR3 DNA sequence: TGTGCCTGGAGCTTGACAGGGACCTATGGCTACACCTTC. Translating gives CAWSLTGTYGYTF.

This chain uses TRBV5-4 with TRBJ2-1, with D uncertain. Per the germline V gene, CDR1 is SGHNT and CDR2 is YYREEE (reference sequence). Deletions cut 0 bases from V and 5 bases from J, with 12 bases between. The CDR3 loop spans 15 amino acids. This chain's CDR3 is CASSLAGVGDNEQFF. The CDR3 DNA sequence: TGTGCCAGCAGCTTGGCGGGTGTTGGGGACAATGAGCAGTTCTTC. The full variable domain, its missing parts supplied by reference TRBV5-4 and TRBJ2-1, is ETGVTQSPTHLIKTRGQQVTLRCSSQSGHNTVSWYQQALGQGPQFIFQYYREEENGRGNFPPRFSGLQFPNYSSELNVNALELDDSALYLCASSLAGVGDNEQFFGPGTRLTVL.

This clone was seen a few times. The chain joins TRBV19 to TRBJ1-2, with 7 bases matching TRBD1. V lost 5 bases, J lost 3 bases, and 12 bases stayed unmatched. Germline CDR1 reads LNHDA; CDR2 reads SQIVND (reference sequence). There are 16 residues in the CDR3. Here the CDR3 reads CASSPRQGGDYYGYTF. The CDR3 bases are TGTGCCAGTAGTCCCAGACAGGGAGGGGATTACTATGGCTACACCTTC. Based on the CDR3 plus reference TRBV19 and TRBJ1-2, the full variable domain is DGGITQSPKYLFRKEGQNVTLSCEQNLNHDAMYWYRQDPGQGLRLIYYSQIVNDFQKGDIAEGYSVSREKKESFPLTVTSAQKNPTAFYLCASSPRQGGDYYGYTFGSGTRLTVV.

In its sample, this clone was seen once. The rearrangement joins TRBV2 to TRBJ1-5, with no clear D. The V and J ends lost 5 bases and 4 bases respectively, with 6 bases between them. The CDR3 has 12 residues. Germline CDR1 is SNHLY and CDR2 is FYNNEI. The CDR3 coding sequence is TGTGCCAGCAGTAAAGAGAATCAGCCCCAGCATTTT. Its protein is CASSKENQPQHF.

The V and J genes are TRBV7-3 and TRBJ2-3, with a possible D match to TRBD1 (6 bases). The CDR3 length is 17 residues. CDR1 and CDR2 from the germline V gene are SGHTA and FQGTGA. Trimming stripped 0 bases from V and 2 bases from J, with 15 bases between. The CDR3 coding sequence is TGTGCCAGCAGCTTAACCCCTTGGGGGCAGCTCACAGATACGCAGTATTTT. This translates into CASSLTPWGQLTDTQYF.

The sample holds a few counts of this clone. The chain employs TRBV28 and TRBJ2-7; D is unclear. From germline, CDR1 is MDHEN and CDR2 SYDVKM. CDR3 size: 14 residues. V was trimmed by 8 bases and J by 3 bases, leaving 17 bases between them. The DNA for the CDR3 is TGTGCCAGCGCCACCATCGGGCAAGTCTACGAGCAGTACTTC. It is translated as CASATIGQVYEQYF.

This chain connects TRBV5-6 to TRBJ1-5; D gene ambiguous. Trimming cost V 2 bases and J 9 bases, with 18 bases left between them. CDR1 is SGHDT, CDR2 YYEEEE, per germline. This CDR3 has 15 residues. For the CDR3, the DNA is TGTGCCAGCAGCTTAGCGGGAGGAGCCTCGGGGCCCCAGCATTTT. It yields the protein CASSLAGGASGPQHF.

This clone was found a few times. The CDR3: CAWGTLSTDTQYF. The CDR3 DNA is TGTGCCTGGGGGACTCTTAGCACAGATACGCAGTATTTT. The chain carries TRBV30 and TRBJ2-3; D is possibly TRBD2 (6 bases). The CDR3 extends over 13 amino acids. V lost 5 bases, J lost 0 bases, and 9 bases lay in between. The V gene's germline CDR1 is GTSNPN and CDR2 SVGIG (reference sequence).

A few counts support this clone. The same CDR3 arises from other DNA sequences in this sample as well. V gene TRBV9 combines with J gene TRBJ2-3; D remains ambiguous. The germline V gene has CDR1 SGDLS and CDR2 YYNGEE. The CDR3 is 14 amino acids. Deletions cut 5 bases from V and 0 bases from J, with 10 bases between. CDR3 protein: CASSPRASTDTQYF. In DNA, the CDR3 is TGTGCCAGCAGTCCTAGGGCTAGCACAGATACGCAGTATTTT.

The chain carries TRBV9 and TRBJ2-2; 9 bases are a match to TRBD1. There are 17 residues in the CDR3. In germline, CDR1 is SGDLS, CDR2 YYNGEE. V lost 0 bases to trimming and J lost 4 bases; unmatched junction nucleotides: 7. CDR3 coding DNA: TGTGCCAGCAGCGTAGACCGGGACAGGGCGGTCACCGGGGAGCTGTTTTTT. Protein: CASSVDRDRAVTGELFF.

Only a few counts were recorded for this clone. The rearrangement uses TRBV29-1 and TRBJ2-2; no definite D call. The CDR3 length is 15 residues. The V and J ends lost 7 bases and 0 bases respectively, with 15 bases between them. The V gene's germline CDR1 is SQVTM and CDR2 ANQGSEA. The CDR3 nucleotides read TGCAGCGCTCTGAGCTACACAGCGAACACCGGGGAGCTGTTTTTT. This gives the protein CSALSYTANTGELFF.

The rearrangement links TRBV6-1 to TRBJ2-5, with D perhaps being TRBD1 or TRBD2 (5 bases each). Germline V gives CDR1 MNHNS, CDR2 SASEGT. Trimming took 7 bases from V and 1 from J, leaving 13 bases between them. The CDR3 is 14 residues long. DNA of the CDR3: TGTGCCAGCAACCAACCGGGACCCCAAGAGACCCAGTACTTC. It yields the protein CASNQPGPQETQYF.

A few counts support this clone. The V gene is TRBV5-1, the J gene TRBJ2-1; D uncertain. This CDR3 has 13 residues. Looked up from germline, CDR1 is SGHRS and CDR2 is YFSETQ. The ends were cut back, 2 bases at V and 7 bases at J, with 10 bases in the middle. CDR3 bases: TGCGCCAGCAGCTTAAGGATTGGGAATGAGCAGTTCTTC. Protein product: CASSLRIGNEQFF.

This chain joins TRBV13 and TRBJ2-7; D might be TRBD2 (6 bases). V lost 7 bases and J 5 bases, leaving 15 bases between the germline ends. The CDR3 sequence is 13 residues long. Germline assignment: CDR1 PRHDT and CDR2 FYEKMQ (reference sequence). The CDR3 nucleotides read TGTGCCAGCACCGGGGGAGGTGGACACGAGCAGTACTTC. Translation: CASTGGGGHEQYF.

As to this clone: Sequence at one end of the junction differs from germline and may be a read error. The CDR3 sequence is CASSQETGVPPLVF. The CDR3 DNA follows: TGCGCCAGCAGCCAGGAGACAGGGGTCCCCCCCCTGGTCTTC. V usage is TRBV4-3 and J usage is TRBJ2-7, with 8 bases identical to TRBD1. The CDR3 spans 14 residues. Germline CDR1 LGHNA, CDR2 YSLEER.

The chain couples TRBV7-8 to TRBJ2-5; D is perhaps TRBD2 (5 bases). The CDR3 sequence is 14 residues long. Germline V CDR1 and CDR2: SGHVS, FQNEAQ. V was cut by 7 bases and J by 2 bases, with 14 bases left in between. CDR3 in amino acids: CASTSRRRQETQYF. The DNA for the CDR3 is TGTGCCAGCACCTCCCGGAGGCGGCAAGAGACCCAGTACTTC.

The chain has TRBV5-1 and TRBJ1-2; possible D gene TRBD1, 5 bases. The CDR3 runs to 14 residues. The germline V and J ends were trimmed by 0 bases and 2 bases, with 8 bases remaining between them. Germline V gene data show CDR1 as SGHRS and CDR2 as YFSETQ. In DNA, the CDR3 is TGCGCCAGCAGCTTGGAGGGACCGAACTATGGCTACACCTTC. Translating it yields CASSLEGPNYGYTF.

The chain joins TRBV7-2 to TRBJ2-7; D remains unclear. The CDR3 contains 13 residues. The V end was cut by 3 bases, the J end by 6 bases, with 12 bases between. Looked up from germline, CDR1 is SGHTA and CDR2 is FQGNSA. CDR3: CASSLAFKGEQYF. The CDR3 nucleotides are TGTGCCAGCAGCTTGGCGTTCAAGGGCGAGCAGTACTTC.

This clone appeared a few times. The gene calls are TRBV18 and TRBJ2-5; 10 bases map to TRBD2. The CDR3 has 16 residues. The V and J ends lost 2 bases and 3 bases, in that order; junction bases with no gene match: 6. Germline loops: CDR1 KGHSH, CDR2 LQKENI. This CDR3 is CASSPKLAGPEETQYF. As DNA, the CDR3 is TGTGCCAGCTCACCAAAACTAGCGGGGCCCGAAGAGACCCAGTACTTC.

In its sample, this clone was seen a few times. The chain combines TRBV5-4 with TRBJ2-1, with 9 nucleotides matching TRBD2. The germline gives CDR1 SGHNT, CDR2 YYREEE (reference sequence). The junction had 6 bases not matched to a gene; V was cut back by 4 bases and J by 4 bases. The CDR3 totals 15 residues. The CDR3 loop is CASSLTSGTYNEQFF. CDR3 bases: TGTGCCAGCAGCCTGACTAGCGGAACGTACAATGAGCAGTTCTTC. The full variable domain, rest sourced from reference TRBV5-4 and TRBJ2-1, is ETGVTQSPTHLIKTRGQQVTLRCSSQSGHNTVSWYQQALGQGPQFIFQYYREEENGRGNFPPRFSGLQFPNYSSELNVNALELDDSALYLCASSLTSGTYNEQFFGPGTRLTVL.

This clone was detected a few times. The CDR3 nucleotides are TGTGCCAGCAGGGGGACAGGGCAGGGAGAGACCCAGTACTTC. The encoded protein is CASRGTGQGETQYF. This chain connects TRBV27 to TRBJ2-5; 9 nucleotides agree with TRBD1. CDR1 is MNHEY, CDR2 SMNVEV, per germline (reference sequence). The CDR3 sequence is 14 residues long. Trimming cost V 6 bases and J 4 bases; bases outside gene matches: 6.